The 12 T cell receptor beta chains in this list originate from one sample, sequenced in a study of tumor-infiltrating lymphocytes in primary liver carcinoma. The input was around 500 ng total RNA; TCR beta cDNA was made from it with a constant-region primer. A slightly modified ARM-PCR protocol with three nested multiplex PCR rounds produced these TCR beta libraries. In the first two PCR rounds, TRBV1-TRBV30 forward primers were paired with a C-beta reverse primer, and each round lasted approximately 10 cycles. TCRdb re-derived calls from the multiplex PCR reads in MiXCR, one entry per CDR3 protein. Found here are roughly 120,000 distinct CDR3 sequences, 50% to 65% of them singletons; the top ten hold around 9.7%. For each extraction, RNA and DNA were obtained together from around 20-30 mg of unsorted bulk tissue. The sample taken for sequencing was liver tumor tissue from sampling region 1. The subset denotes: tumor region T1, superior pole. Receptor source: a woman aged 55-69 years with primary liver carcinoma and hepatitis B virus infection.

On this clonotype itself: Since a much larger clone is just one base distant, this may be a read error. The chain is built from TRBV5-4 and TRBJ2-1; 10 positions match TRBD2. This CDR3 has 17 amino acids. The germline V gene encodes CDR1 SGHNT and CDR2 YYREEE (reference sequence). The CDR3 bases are TGTGCCAGCAGCAAAGGACTAGCGGAAGGAGCCTACAATGAGCGGTTCTTC. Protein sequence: CASSKGLAEGAYNERFF.

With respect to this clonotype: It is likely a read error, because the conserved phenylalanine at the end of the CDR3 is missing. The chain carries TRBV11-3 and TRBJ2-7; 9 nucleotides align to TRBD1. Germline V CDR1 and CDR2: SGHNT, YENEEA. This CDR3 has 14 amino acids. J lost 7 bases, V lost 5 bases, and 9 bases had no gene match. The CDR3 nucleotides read TGTGCCAGCAGCCACGACAGGGGGTGTCGGGAGCAGTACATC. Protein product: CASSHDRGCREQYI.

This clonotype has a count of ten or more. The CDR3 loop is CASSHDRGLGYTF. DNA of the CDR3: TGTGCCAGCAGCCACGACAGGGGCCTGGGGTACACCTTC. The J gene is TRBJ1-2, the V gene TRBV12-3 or TRBV12-4; 8 nucleotides match TRBD1. V shed 6 bases and J 11 bases; nucleotides not matched to a gene: 11. The CDR3 length is 13 residues.

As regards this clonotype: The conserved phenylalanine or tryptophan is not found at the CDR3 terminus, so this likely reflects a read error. The CDR3 DNA reads as TGTGCCAGCTGCTTGGACAGGGGTACAGATACGCAGTATTAT. Encoded protein: CASCLDRGTDTQYY. The rearrangement links TRBV11-2 to TRBJ2-3; 9 bases match TRBD1. Per the germline V gene, CDR1 is SGHAT and CDR2 is FQNNGV. The CDR3 loop spans 14 amino acids.

The CDR3 sequence is CASSLAATARGEQFF. The CDR3 nucleotides are TGTGCCAGCAGTTTGGCAGCGACTGCACGGGGTGAGCAGTTCTTC. The V gene is TRBV11-3, the J gene TRBJ2-1; D perhaps matches TRBD2 (5 bases). Germline V lookup: CDR1 SGHNT, CDR2 YENEEA. CDR3 length equals 15 residues. Trimming stripped 6 bases from V and 9 bases from J, with 21 bases between.

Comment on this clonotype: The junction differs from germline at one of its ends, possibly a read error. The CDR3 spells CASSDGRATGELLF. As DNA, the CDR3 is TGTGCCAGCAGTGACGGGAGGGCCACCGGGGAGCTGCTTTTC. The chain is built from TRBV6-1 and TRBJ2-2, with 8 bases lining up with TRBD2. Per germline, CDR1 MNHNS and CDR2 SASEGT. This CDR3 spans 14 amino acids.

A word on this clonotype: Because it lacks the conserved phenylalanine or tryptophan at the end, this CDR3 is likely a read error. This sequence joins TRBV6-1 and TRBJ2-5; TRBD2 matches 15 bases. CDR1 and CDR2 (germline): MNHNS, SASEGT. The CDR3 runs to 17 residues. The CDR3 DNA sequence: TGTGCCAGTAGTGGAGGGACTAGCGGGAGGTATCGAGAGACCCAGTACCTC. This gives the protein CASSGGTSGRYRETQYL.

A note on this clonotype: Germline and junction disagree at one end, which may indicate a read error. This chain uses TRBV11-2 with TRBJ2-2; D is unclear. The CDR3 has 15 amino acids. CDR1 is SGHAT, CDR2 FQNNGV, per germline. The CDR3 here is CANSSDVWAAGELFF. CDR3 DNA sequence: TGTGCCAACAGCTCAGATGTTTGGGCGGCTGGGGAGCTGTTTTTT.

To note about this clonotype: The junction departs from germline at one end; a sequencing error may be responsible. The DNA for the CDR3 is TGTACCACCACCGCCGGCGGGACAGGGGTCGTCGAGCAGTACTTC. This translates into CTTTAGGTGVVEQYF. V gene TRBV24-1 combines with J gene TRBJ2-7, with 10 bases lining up with TRBD1. CDR3 length equals 15 residues. Germline loops: CDR1 KGHDR, CDR2 SFDVKD.

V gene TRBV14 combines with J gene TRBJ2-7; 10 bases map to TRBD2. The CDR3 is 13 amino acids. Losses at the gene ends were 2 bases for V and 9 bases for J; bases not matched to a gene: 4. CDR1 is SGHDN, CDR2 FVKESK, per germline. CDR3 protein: CASSQLAGAWQYF. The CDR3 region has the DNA TGTGCCAGCAGCCAACTAGCGGGAGCGTGGCAGTACTTC.

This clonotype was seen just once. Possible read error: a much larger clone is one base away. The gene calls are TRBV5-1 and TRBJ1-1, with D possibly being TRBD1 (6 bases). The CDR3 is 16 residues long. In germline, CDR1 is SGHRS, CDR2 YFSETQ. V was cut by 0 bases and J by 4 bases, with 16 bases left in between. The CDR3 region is CASSLVTRTVSTEAFF. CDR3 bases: TGCGCCAGCAGCTTGGTAACCAGGACAGTCTCCACTGAAGCTTTCTTT.

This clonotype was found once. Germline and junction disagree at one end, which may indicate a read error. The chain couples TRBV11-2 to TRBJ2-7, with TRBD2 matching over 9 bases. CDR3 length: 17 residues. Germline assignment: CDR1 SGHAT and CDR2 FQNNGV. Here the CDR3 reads CASSLTSGYKRSYEQYF. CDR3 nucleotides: TGTGCCAGCAGCTTAACTAGCGGGTATAAAAGGTCCTACGAGCAGTACTTT.